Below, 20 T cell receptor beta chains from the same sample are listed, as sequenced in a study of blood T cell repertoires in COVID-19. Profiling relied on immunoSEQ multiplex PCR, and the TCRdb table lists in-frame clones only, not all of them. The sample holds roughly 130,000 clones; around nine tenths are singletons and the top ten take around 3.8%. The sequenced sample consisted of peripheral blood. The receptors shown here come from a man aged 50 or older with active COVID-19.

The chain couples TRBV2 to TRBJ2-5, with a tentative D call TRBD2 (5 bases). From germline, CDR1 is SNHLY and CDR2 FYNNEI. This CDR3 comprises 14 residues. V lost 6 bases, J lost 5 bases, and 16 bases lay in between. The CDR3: CASSYQPSGETQYF. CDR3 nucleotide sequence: TGTGCCAGCAGCTACCAGCCTTCGGGGGAGACCCAGTACTTC.

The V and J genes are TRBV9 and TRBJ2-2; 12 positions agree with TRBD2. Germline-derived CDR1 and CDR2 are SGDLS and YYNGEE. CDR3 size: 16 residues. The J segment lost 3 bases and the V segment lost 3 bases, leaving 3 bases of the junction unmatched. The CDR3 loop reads CASSALAGGYTGELFF. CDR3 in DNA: TGTGCCAGCAGCGCCCTAGCGGGGGGGTACACCGGGGAGCTGTTTTTT.

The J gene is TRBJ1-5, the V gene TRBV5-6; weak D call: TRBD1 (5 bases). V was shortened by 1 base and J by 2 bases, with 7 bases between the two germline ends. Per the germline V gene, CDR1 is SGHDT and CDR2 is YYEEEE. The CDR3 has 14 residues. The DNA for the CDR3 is TGTGCCAGCAGCTTGTACAGGCGCAATCAGCCCCAGCATTTT. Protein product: CASSLYRRNQPQHF.

The CDR3 DNA is TGTGCCAGCAGATTAGACAGGTATAGCAATCAGCCCCAGCATTTT. It yields the protein CASRLDRYSNQPQHF. The rearrangement links TRBV6-5 to TRBJ1-5; perhaps TRBD1 as D (6 bases). V lost 6 bases and J 0 bases, leaving 12 bases between the germline ends. The germline V gene encodes CDR1 MNHEY and CDR2 SVGAGI. The CDR3 covers 15 residues.

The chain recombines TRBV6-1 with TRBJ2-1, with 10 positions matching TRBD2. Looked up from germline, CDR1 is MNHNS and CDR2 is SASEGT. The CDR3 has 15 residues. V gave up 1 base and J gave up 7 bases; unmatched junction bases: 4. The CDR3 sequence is CASSEVAGGLNEQFF. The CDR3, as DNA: TGTGCCAGCAGTGAAGTAGCGGGGGGCTTAAATGAGCAGTTCTTC.

The CDR3 bases are TGTGCCTGGAGTGGGGACAGTAGCAATCAGCCCCAGCATTTT. Translation gives CAWSGDSSNQPQHF. The chain couples TRBV30 to TRBJ1-5; TRBD1 matches 7 bases. CDR3 length equals 14 residues. J gave up 0 bases and V 1 base, and 0 bases lay outside the gene matches. Germline CDR1 and CDR2: GTSNPN and SVGIG (reference sequence).

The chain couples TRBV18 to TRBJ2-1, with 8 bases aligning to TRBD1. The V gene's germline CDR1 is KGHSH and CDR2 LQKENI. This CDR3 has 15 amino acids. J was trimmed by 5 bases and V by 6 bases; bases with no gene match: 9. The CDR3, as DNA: TGTGCCAGCTCTTCCGGACAGGGTAAGGACAATGAGCAGTTCTTC. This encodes CASSSGQGKDNEQFF.

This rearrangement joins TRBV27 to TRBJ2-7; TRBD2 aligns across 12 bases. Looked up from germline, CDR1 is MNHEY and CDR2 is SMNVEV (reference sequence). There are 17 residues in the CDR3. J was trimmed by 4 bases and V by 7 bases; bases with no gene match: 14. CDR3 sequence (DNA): TGTGCCAGCACCAGACTAGCGGGAGCCAGCTTGTTTTACGAGCAGTACGTC. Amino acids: CASTRLAGASLFYEQYV.

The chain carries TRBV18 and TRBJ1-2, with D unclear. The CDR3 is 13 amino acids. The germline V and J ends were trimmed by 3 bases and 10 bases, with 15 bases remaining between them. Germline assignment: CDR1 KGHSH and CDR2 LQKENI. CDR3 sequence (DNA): TGTGCCAGCTCACCTCGGTCGACGGACTTCTACACCTTC. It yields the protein CASSPRSTDFYTF.

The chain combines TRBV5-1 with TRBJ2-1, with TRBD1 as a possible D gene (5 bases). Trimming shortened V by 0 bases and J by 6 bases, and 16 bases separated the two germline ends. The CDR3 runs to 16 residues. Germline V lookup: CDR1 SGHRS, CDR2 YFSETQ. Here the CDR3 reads CASSLGSRRVFNEQFF. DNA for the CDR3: TGCGCCAGCAGCTTGGGTTCGCGCAGGGTCTTCAATGAGCAGTTCTTC.

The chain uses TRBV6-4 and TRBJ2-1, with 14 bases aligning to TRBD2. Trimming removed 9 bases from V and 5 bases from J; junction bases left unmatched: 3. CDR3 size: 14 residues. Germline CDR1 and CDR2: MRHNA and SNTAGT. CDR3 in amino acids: CASRLAGGDNEQFF. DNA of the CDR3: TGTGCCAGTCGACTAGCGGGAGGGGACAATGAGCAGTTCTTC.

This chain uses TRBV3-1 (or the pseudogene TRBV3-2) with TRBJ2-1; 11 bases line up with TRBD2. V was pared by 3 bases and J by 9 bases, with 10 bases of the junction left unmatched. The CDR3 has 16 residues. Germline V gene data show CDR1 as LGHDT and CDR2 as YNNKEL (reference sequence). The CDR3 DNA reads TGTGCCAGCAGCCATGCGACTAGCGGGACCTACGGTGAGCAGTTCTTC. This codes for CASSHATSGTYGEQFF.

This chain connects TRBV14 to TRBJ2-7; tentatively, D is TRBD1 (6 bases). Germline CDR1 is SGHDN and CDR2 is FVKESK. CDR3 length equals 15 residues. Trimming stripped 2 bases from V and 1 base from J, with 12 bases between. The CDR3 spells CASSQFRGESYEQYF. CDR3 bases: TGTGCCAGCAGCCAATTCAGGGGAGAATCCTACGAGCAGTACTTC. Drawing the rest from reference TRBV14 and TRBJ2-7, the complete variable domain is EAGVTQFPSHSVIEKGQTVTLRCDPISGHDNLYWYRRVMGKEIKFLLHFVKESKQDESGMPNNRFLAERTGGTYSTLKVQPAELEDSGVYFCASSQFRGESYEQYFGPGTRLTVT.

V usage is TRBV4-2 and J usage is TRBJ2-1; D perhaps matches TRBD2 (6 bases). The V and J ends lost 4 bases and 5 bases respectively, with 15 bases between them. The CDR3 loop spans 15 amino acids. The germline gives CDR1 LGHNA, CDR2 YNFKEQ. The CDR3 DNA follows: TGTGCCAGCAGCCCTGAACCGACTAGACACAATGAGCAGTTCTTC. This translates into CASSPEPTRHNEQFF.

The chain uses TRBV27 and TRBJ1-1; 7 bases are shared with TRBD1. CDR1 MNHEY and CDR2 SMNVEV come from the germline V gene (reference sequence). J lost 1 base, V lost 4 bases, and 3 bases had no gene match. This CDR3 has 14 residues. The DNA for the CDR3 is TGTGCCAGCAGTTACGGGACAGCGAACACTGAAGCTTTCTTT. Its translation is CASSYGTANTEAFF.

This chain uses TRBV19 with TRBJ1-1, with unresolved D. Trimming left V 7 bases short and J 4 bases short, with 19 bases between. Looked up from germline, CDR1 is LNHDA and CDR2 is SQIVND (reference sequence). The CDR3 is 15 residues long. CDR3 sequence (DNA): TGTGCCAGTACCCCCTTAGCCCCACGCCTCACTGAAGCTTTCTTT. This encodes CASTPLAPRLTEAFF.

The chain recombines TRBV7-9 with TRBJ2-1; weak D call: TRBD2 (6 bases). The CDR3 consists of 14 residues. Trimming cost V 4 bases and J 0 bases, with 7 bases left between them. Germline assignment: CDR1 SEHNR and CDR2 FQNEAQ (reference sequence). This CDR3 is CASSSGSSYNEQFF. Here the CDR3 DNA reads TGTGCCAGCAGCTCCGGGAGCTCCTACAATGAGCAGTTCTTC.

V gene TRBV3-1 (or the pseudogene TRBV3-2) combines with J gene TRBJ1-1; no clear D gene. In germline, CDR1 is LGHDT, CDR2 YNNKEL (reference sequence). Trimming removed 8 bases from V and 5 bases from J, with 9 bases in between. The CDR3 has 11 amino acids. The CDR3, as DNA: TGTGCCAGCCGGCGGGGTACTGAAGCTTTCTTT. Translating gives CASRRGTEAFF.

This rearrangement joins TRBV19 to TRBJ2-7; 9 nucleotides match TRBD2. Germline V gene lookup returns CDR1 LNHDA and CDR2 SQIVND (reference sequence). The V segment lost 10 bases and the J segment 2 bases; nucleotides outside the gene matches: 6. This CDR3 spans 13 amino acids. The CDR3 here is CATRASGTYEQYV. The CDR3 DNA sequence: TGTGCCACCCGGGCTAGCGGGACCTACGAGCAGTACGTC.

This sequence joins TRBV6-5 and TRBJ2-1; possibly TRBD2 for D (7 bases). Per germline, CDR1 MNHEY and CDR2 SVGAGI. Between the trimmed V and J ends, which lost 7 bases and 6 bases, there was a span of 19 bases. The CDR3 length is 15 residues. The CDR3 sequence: CASIRGDTRSNEQFF. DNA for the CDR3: TGTGCCAGCATCCGGGGGGACACCCGCAGCAATGAGCAGTTCTTC.